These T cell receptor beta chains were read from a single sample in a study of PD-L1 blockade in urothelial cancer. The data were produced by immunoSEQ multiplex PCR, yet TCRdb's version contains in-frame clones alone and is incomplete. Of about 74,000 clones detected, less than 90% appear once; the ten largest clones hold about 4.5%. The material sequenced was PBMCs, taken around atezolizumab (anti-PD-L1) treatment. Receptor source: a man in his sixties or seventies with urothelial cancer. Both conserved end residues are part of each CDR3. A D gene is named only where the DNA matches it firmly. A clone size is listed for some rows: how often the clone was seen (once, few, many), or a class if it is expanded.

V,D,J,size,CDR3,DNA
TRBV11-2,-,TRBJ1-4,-,CASSLAQSNEKLFF,TGTGCCAGCAGCTTAGCCCAGTCAAATGAAAAACTGTTTTTT
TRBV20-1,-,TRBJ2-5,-,CSARNSETQYF,TGCAGTGCTAGAAATTCGGAGACCCAGTACTTC
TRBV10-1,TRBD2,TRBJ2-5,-,CASRGTSGSFETQYF,TGCGCCAGCAGGGGGACTAGCGGGAGTTTCGAGACCCAGTACTTC
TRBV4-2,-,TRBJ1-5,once,CASSQPLSNQPQHF,TGTGCCAGCAGCCAACCGTTGAGCAATCAGCCCCAGCATTTT
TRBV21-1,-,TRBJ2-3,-,CASSPRQGSTDTQYF,TGTGCCAGCAGCCCGCGACAGGGGAGCACAGATACGCAGTATTTT
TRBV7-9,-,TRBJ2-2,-,CASSLGVVRLFF,TGTGCCAGCAGCTTAGGAGTAGTACGGCTGTTTTTT
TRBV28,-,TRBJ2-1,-,CASTLQGWGHAYNEQFF,TGTGCCAGCACCCTCCAGGGGTGGGGTCATGCCTACAATGAGCAGTTCTTC
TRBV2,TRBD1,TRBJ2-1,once,CASSGTGVEQFF,TGTGCCAGCAGTGGGACAGGGGTTGAGCAGTTCTTC
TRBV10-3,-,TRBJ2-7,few,CAINPGLSYEQYF,TGTGCCATCAATCCAGGTCTCTCCTACGAGCAGTACTTC
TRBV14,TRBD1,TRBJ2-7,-,CASSQAGQGLYEQYF,TGTGCCAGCAGCCAAGCGGGACAGGGTCTCTACGAGCAGTACTTC
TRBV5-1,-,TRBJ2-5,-,CASSSGLGVSQETQYF,TGCGCCAGCAGCTCGGGACTGGGCGTCTCCCAAGAGACCCAGTACTTC